A single sample is the source of the 18 T cell receptor beta chains below, sequenced in a study of neurological immune-mediated disorders. TCRdb processed the 5' RACE reads anew with MiXCR; each CDR3 protein has one entry. Among around 25,000 distinct CDR3 sequences listed, around an eighth were seen once. The sequenced sample was PBMCs. These receptors were collected from a woman aged 40 to 55 with HTLV-1-associated myelopathy (HAM/TSP).

There are many counts of this clonotype. The gene calls are TRBV5-1 and TRBJ2-1; D unresolved. The V gene's germline CDR1 is SGHRS and CDR2 YFSETQ. Trimming stripped 4 bases from V and 4 bases from J, with 6 bases between. CDR3 length: 12 amino acids. CDR3 nucleotides: TGCGCCAGCAGCAAGGGTTACAATGAGCAGTTCTTC. It specifies CASSKGYNEQFF.

This clonotype was found once. The limits of the CDR3 on the DNA are not certain, so only TCRdb's listed CDR3 is given. CDR3 protein: CASSFYICSAPRSRGGQPQHF. The chain couples TRBV5-1 to TRBJ1-5; the D call TRBD1 from the table was never checked on the DNA. Germline V gives CDR1 SGHRS, CDR2 YFSETQ. Counting both end residues, the CDR3 totals 21 amino acids.

This clonotype was seen many times. The gene calls are TRBV5-5 and TRBJ2-2, with TRBD2 identical over 7 bases. CDR1 is SGHKS, CDR2 YYEKEE, per germline (reference sequence). This CDR3 is built from 17 residues. The J segment lost 1 base and the V segment lost 1 base, leaving 7 bases of the junction unmatched. DNA of the CDR3: TGTGCCAGCAGCTTGCTCTTAGCGGGTATGAACACCGGGGAGCTGTTTTTT. Translation: CASSLLLAGMNTGELFF. The complete variable domain, with remaining parts taken from reference TRBV5-5 and TRBJ2-2, reads DAGVTQSPTHLIKTRGQQVTLRCSPISGHKSVSWYQQVLGQGPQFIFQYYEKEERGRGNFPDRFSARQFPNYSSELNVNALLLGDSALYLCASSLLLAGMNTGELFFGEGSRLTVL.

Many counts were recorded for this clonotype. V gene TRBV18 combines with J gene TRBJ2-3; D might be TRBD2 (6 bases). V dropped 1 base and J dropped 1 base, with 6 bases sitting between them. The CDR3 runs to 14 residues. Germline CDR1 is KGHSH and CDR2 is LQKENI. DNA for the CDR3: TGTGCCAGCTCACCACGGGGGGGCACAGATACGCAGTATTTT. Its translation is CASSPRGGTDTQYF.

Many counts were recorded for this clonotype. CDR3 loop: CASSLGLAGVTDTQYF. The CDR3 DNA reads TGCGCCAGCAGCTTGGGATTAGCGGGGGTCACAGATACGCAGTATTTT. The chain carries TRBV5-1 and TRBJ2-3; 9 bases fit TRBD2. V lost 0 bases to trimming and J lost 2 bases; unmatched junction nucleotides: 4. Per the germline V gene, CDR1 is SGHRS and CDR2 is YFSETQ. This CDR3 comprises 16 residues.

In the case of this clonotype: An end of the junction does not agree with germline; a read error may underlie this. CDR3 protein: CVSSYRGYGYTF. DNA of the CDR3: TGTGTCAGCAGTTACCGGGGGTATGGCTACACTTTC. The gene calls are TRBV6-5 and TRBJ1-2; D possibly corresponds to TRBD1 (5 bases). This CDR3 spans 12 amino acids. Per the germline V gene, CDR1 is MNHEY and CDR2 is SVGAGI.

This chain uses TRBV3-1 with TRBJ1-1; D is unresolved. This CDR3 spans 16 amino acids. CDR1 is LGHDT and CDR2 is YNNKEL in the germline V gene (reference sequence). Trimming took 0 bases from V and 0 from J, leaving 11 bases between them. DNA for the CDR3: TGTGCCAGCAGCCAAGAAGGGATCCAGGTGAACACTGAAGCTTTCTTT. Protein product: CASSQEGIQVNTEAFF.

The rearrangement joins TRBV5-4 to TRBJ2-5, with 7 bases that match TRBD1. V lost 0 bases and J lost 7; bases outside the gene matches: 6. The germline V gene has CDR1 SGHNT and CDR2 YYREEE (reference sequence). The CDR3 is made up of 14 amino acids. The CDR3 DNA sequence: TGTGCCAGCAGCTTGGCAACAGGGGTCGCGACCCAGTACTTC. The encoded protein is CASSLATGVATQYF.

This clonotype was observed at least ten times. The chain has TRBV9 and TRBJ2-3; D is perhaps TRBD2 (5 bases). The V end lost 0 bases, the J end lost 1 base, and 9 bases lay between the germline ends. Germline lookup yields CDR1 SGDLS and CDR2 YYNGEE. The CDR3 extends over 15 amino acids. CDR3 nucleotides: TGTGCCAGCAGCGTAGAAGTGGGAGGCACAGATACGCAGTATTTT. It is translated as CASSVEVGGTDTQYF.

This clonotype was found many times. The chain couples TRBV21-1 to TRBJ2-6; the D call of TRBD1 is as the table states it, not checked on the DNA. TRBV21-1 is a documented pseudogene. This CDR3 comprises 19 residues. For the CDR3, the DNA is TGTGCCAGCAGCAAGGCTCCCCGGAGAACGCCCTCTGGGGCCAACGTCCTGACTTTC. This translates into CASSKAPRRTPSGANVLTF.

V gene TRBV20-1 combines with J gene TRBJ2-1, with 11 bases lining up with TRBD2. Per germline, CDR1 DFQATT and CDR2 SNEGSKA (reference sequence). The CDR3 loop spans 16 amino acids. The V segment lost 6 bases and the J segment 0 bases; nucleotides outside the gene matches: 7. The CDR3 DNA follows: TGCAGTGCCCGGACTAGCGGGCCGAGCTCCTACAATGAGCAGTTCTTC. Residues: CSARTSGPSSYNEQFF.

Many counts were recorded for this clonotype. The rearrangement uses TRBV2 and TRBJ2-7; perhaps TRBD1 as D (6 bases). This CDR3 has 12 amino acids. The ends were cut back, 7 bases at V and 4 bases at J, with 11 bases in the middle. Germline V gives CDR1 SNHLY, CDR2 FYNNEI. DNA for the CDR3: TGTGCCAGCAAAGAACAGGGATACGAGCAGTACTTC. This translates into CASKEQGYEQYF.

This clonotype was picked up many times. The V call is TRBV11-2, the J call TRBJ1-1; no reliable D call. CDR1 SGHAT and CDR2 FQNNGV come from the germline V gene. The CDR3 extends over 10 amino acids. Trimming left V 8 bases short and J 10 bases short, with 11 bases between. CDR3: CASGERAAFF. In DNA, the CDR3 is TGTGCCAGCGGGGAAAGGGCAGCTTTCTTT.

Here the CDR3 DNA reads TGTGCCAGCAGGGCAGACCCCTATTACGAGCAGTACGTC. It specifies CASRADPYYEQYV. The gene calls are TRBV21-1 and TRBJ2-7; TRBD1 reflects the table's D call only, with no check against the DNA. TRBV21-1 represents a pseudogene. The CDR3 runs to 13 residues.

This clonotype was seen ten or more times. This chain uses TRBV5-1 with TRBJ1-2; D unclear. This CDR3 is built from 14 residues. Germline V CDR1 and CDR2: SGHRS, YFSETQ. The germline V and J ends were trimmed by 0 bases and 1 base, with 7 bases remaining between them. This CDR3 reads CASSLGQINYGYTF. The CDR3 DNA reads as TGCGCCAGCAGCTTGGGCCAGATTAACTATGGCTACACCTTC.

This clonotype was counted ten times or more. V is TRBV5-1 and J is TRBJ1-2, with D unresolved. The CDR3 length is 15 residues. V dropped 2 bases and J dropped 2 bases, with 13 bases sitting between them. Germline V gene sequence: CDR1 SGHRS, CDR2 YFSETQ. The CDR3 spells CASSLRAAENYGYTF. The CDR3 nucleotides are TGCGCCAGCAGCTTACGTGCGGCGGAAAACTATGGCTACACCTTC.

The chain links TRBV5-1 to TRBJ1-2, with D hard to call. The CDR3 is made up of 11 amino acids. Trimming removed 6 bases from V and 4 bases from J, with 7 bases in between. Per germline, CDR1 SGHRS and CDR2 YFSETQ. CDR3 nucleotides: TGCGCCAGCAAGAACCTCTATGGCTACACCTTC. It is translated as CASKNLYGYTF.

This rearrangement joins TRBV7-8 to TRBJ1-2; 7 bases fit TRBD1. CDR3 length: 16 residues. V trimming: 4 bases; J trimming: 4 bases; junction bases outside the gene matches: 12. Per germline, CDR1 SGHVS and CDR2 FQNEAQ. CDR3 coding DNA: TGTGCCAGCAGCTCCCTAGGTCAAGGGACAGTCTATGGCTACACCTTC. Encoded protein: CASSSLGQGTVYGYTF.